The sequence of this T cell receptor beta chain was determined in a study of T-cell reconstitution after alpha-beta-depleted transplantation in children. This clonotype was seen a handful of times. Trimming left V 3 bases short and J 2 bases short, with 14 bases between. The CDR3 runs to 15 residues. Germline loops: CDR1 SGHRS, CDR2 YFSETQ. For TCRbeta, the library was prepared with unique molecular identifiers. TCRdb redid the calling of the PCR reads with MiXCR, one entry per CDR3 protein. Of 250,000 to 300,000 distinct CDR3 sequences in the sample, approximately 9.6% were seen once. The origin of this receptor is a human donor who donated a stem cell graft to a child with SCID. The chain has TRBV5-1 and TRBJ2-5; maybe TRBD1 (6 bases). The sequencing here drew on PBMCs from the stem cell graft donor, taken from the stem cell graft. CDR3 residues: CASSSGAGVQETQYF. CDR3 sequence (DNA): TGCGCCAGCAGCTCTGGGGCAGGGGTACAAGAGACCCAGTACTTC.